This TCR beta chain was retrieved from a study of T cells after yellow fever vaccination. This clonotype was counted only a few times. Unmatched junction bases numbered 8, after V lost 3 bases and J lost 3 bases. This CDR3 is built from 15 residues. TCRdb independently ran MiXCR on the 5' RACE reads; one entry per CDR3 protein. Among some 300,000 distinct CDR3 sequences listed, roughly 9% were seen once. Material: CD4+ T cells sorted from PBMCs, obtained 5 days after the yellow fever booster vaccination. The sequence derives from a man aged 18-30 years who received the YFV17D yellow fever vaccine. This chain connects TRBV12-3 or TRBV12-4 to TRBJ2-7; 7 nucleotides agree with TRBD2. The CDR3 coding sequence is TGTGCCAGCAGTTTCGAGGGGCTAGCGGACTACGAGCAGTACTTC. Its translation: CASSFEGLADYEQYF.